These T cell receptor beta chains were read from a single sample in a study of blood T cell repertoires in COVID-19. Sequencing was performed with immunoSEQ multiplex PCR; in TCRdb, only in-frame clones are kept and a portion is missing. This table holds 400,000 to 450,000 clones, roughly 91% found once. The sample taken for sequencing was PBMCs or T cells enriched from blood (not recorded which). These receptors all come from a man aged 18-30 years who had recovered from COVID-19. The CDR3 runs from the conserved cysteine through the conserved F or W. The D gene is left open where the match is weak. The size field is filled for only some rows; it gives once, few, many or a size class.

v_gene	j_gene	abundance	d_gene	CDR3nt	CDR3aa
TRBV28	TRBJ2-3	.	.	TGTGCCAGCAGTCCTAGACGGGAAGATACGCAGTATTTT	CASSPRREDTQYF
TRBV5-4	TRBJ1-5	.	TRBD1	TGTGCCAGCAGCACCGGGACAGGGTCCGGGCAGCCCCAGCATTTT	CASSTGTGSGQPQHF
TRBV7-2	TRBJ1-1	.	TRBD1	TGTGCCAGCAGCTTCTCCTCCCTGGGACAGAGGGAAGCTTTCTTT	CASSFSSLGQREAFF
TRBV27	TRBJ2-2	few	.	TGTGCCAGCAGTTCCATGGACAGCACCGGGGAGCTGTTTTTT	CASSSMDSTGELFF
TRBV3-1/TRBV3-2	TRBJ2-2	.	TRBD1	TGTGCCAGCAGCCAGGCAGGGGGCAGATACGGGGAGCTGTTTTTT	CASSQAGGRYGELFF
TRBV7-9	TRBJ1-1	few	TRBD1	TGTGCCAGCAGCTTGTCCGGGACAGGGTCTTACACTGAAGCTTTCTTT	CASSLSGTGSYTEAFF
TRBV12-3/TRBV12-4	TRBJ2-1	.	.	TGTGCCAGCTCCGTAATGTATGAGCAGTTCTTC	CASSVMYEQFF
TRBV2	TRBJ1-4	.	.	TGTGCCAGCAGTGAAGGGGGGGCTAATGAAAAACTGTTTTTT	CASSEGGANEKLFF
TRBV11-2	TRBJ1-1	.	.	TGTGCCAGCAGCATCCGAAGGGGACAGAACACTGAAGCTTTCTTT	CASSIRRGQNTEAFF
TRBV28	TRBJ1-5	.	.	TGTGCCAGCAGTTTATCCGGCAATCAGCCCCAGCATTTT	CASSLSGNQPQHF
TRBV9	TRBJ1-2	.	TRBD1	TGTGCCAGCAGCGTTGGGACAGGGGGTAACTATGGCTACACCTTC	CASSVGTGGNYGYTF
TRBV10-2	TRBJ2-2	.	.	TGCGCCAGCAGTGATACGGTGGGGACAACAAACACCGGGGAGCTGTTTTTT	CASSDTVGTTNTGELFF
TRBV7-9	TRBJ1-1	.	.	TGTGCCAGCAGCCCCATTAGGAGGGGAAGGGTTGAAGCTTTCTTT	CASSPIRRGRVEAFF
TRBV9	TRBJ1-6	few	.	TGTGCCAGCAGCGTAGCTGCAGGGTCAAATTCACCCCTCCACTTT	CASSVAAGSNSPLHF
TRBV5-5	TRBJ2-3	.	.	TGTGCCAGCAGCCCGCAGGACAGCCCAGATACGCAGTATTTT	CASSPQDSPDTQYF
TRBV5-1	TRBJ1-1	.	.	TGCGCCAGCAGCGCAGCCGGGACTGGGAACACTGAAGCTTTCTTT	CASSAAGTGNTEAFF
TRBV10-1	TRBJ1-5	once	.	TGCGCCAGCAGTTCCGGAGATCAGCCCCAGCATTTT	CASSSGDQPQHF
TRBV28	TRBJ1-1	.	.	TGTGCCAGCAGTTTATCCACCCCGCCGGTCACTGAAGCTTTCTTT	CASSLSTPPVTEAFF
TRBV6-1	TRBJ1-2	.	.	TGTGCCAGCAGTGAGGGAGGAGGTAGGGCACCTTATGGCTACACCTTC	CASSEGGGRAPYGYTF